Sequencing of this T cell receptor (beta chain) was carried out in a study of technical replicates of blood from a handful of donors. Clones were sequenced by immunoSEQ multiplex PCR, and TCRdb holds only the in-frame ones, with some missing. The repertoire consists of roughly 56,000 clones, with about 95% occurring once and the leading ten covering 2.5% to 4%. V dropped 3 bases and J dropped 0 bases, with 12 bases sitting between them. The CDR3 has 17 amino acids. Germline CDR1 reads MRHNA; CDR2 reads SNTAGT. A single count supports this clone. Sequenced sample: PBMCs. The chain recombines TRBV6-4 with TRBJ1-6, with unresolved D. This clonotype originated in a human donor in good health. Some clones in this sample may be carry-over from other donors' samples. The CDR3 DNA follows: TGTGCCAGCAGTGAAATCATGGGCGACTCCTATAATTCACCCCTCCACTTT. Residues: CASSEIMGDSYNSPLHF.